A selection of T cell receptor beta chains follows, all from one sample in a study of Graves' ophthalmopathy and Graves' hyperthyroidism. MiXCR, run by TCRdb on the multiplex PCR reads, gives a single entry per CDR3 protein. In the table there are approximately 380,000 distinct CDR3 sequences, around 21% of which are singletons. The sample consisted of peripheral blood. The receptor set was obtained from a woman between 18 and 29 years old with stable Graves' hyperthyroidism. Both conserved end residues are part of each CDR3. D genes are given only for firm matches. A row's size may be missing; if present it is once, few, many or a size class.

TRBV5-4,few,TRBJ2-7,TRBD1,CASSKEDRASYEQYF,TGTGCCAGCAGCAAAGAAGACAGGGCCTCCTACGAGCAGTACTTC
TRBV27,many,TRBJ2-7,TRBD2,CASSFSSGPYEQYF,TGTGCCAGCAGTTTCTCTAGCGGACCCTACGAGCAGTACTTC
TRBV3-1,few,TRBJ2-1,TRBD2,CASSPSRGLPTNEQFF,TGTGCCAGCAGCCCAAGCCGGGGACTACCGACCAATGAGCAGTTCTTC
TRBV28,many,TRBJ1-2,-,CASVETNYGYTF,TGTGCCAGCGTAGAAACGAACTATGGCTACACCTTC
TRBV4-3,many,TRBJ1-3,TRBD1,CASSQGRTGTGNTIYF,TGCGCCAGCAGCCAGGGCCGGACAGGGACTGGAAACACCATATATTTT
TRBV11-2,many,TRBJ2-2,-,CASSYRLITGELFF,TGTGCCAGCAGCTATCGACTAATAACCGGGGAGCTGTTTTTT
TRBV11-2,-,TRBJ1-5,-,CASARTGQGNQPQHF,TGTGCCAGCGCGCGAACAGGGCAGGGCAATCAGCCCCAGCATTTT
TRBV10-3,-,TRBJ2-2,-,CAISARAGLNTGELFF,TGTGCCATCAGTGCGAGGGCGGGACTGAACACCGGGGAGCTGTTTTTT
TRBV6-5,many,TRBJ2-2,TRBD2,CASSYLIRLAGVVYQNTGELFF,TGTGCCAGCAGTTACCTCATACGACTAGCGGGAGTTGTTTACCAGAACACCGGGGAGCTGTTTTTT
TRBV30,-,TRBJ1-1,-,CAWSVLGADTEAFF,TGTGCCTGGAGTGTACTGGGGGCGGACACTGAAGCTTTCTTT
TRBV27,many,TRBJ1-5,-,CASSLNGNSNQPQHF,TGTGCCAGCAGTTTAAACGGGAACAGCAATCAGCCCCAGCATTTT
TRBV3-1,-,TRBJ2-7,-,CASSQAGSTGPKTYEQYF,TGTGCCAGCAGCCAAGCCGGATCTACAGGGCCGAAAACCTACGAGCAGTACTTC
TRBV15,-,TRBJ2-7,-,CATSTARDKTGRYF,TGTGCCACCAGCACAGCAAGGGACAAGACAGGACGGTACTTC
TRBV6-2/TRBV6-3,-,TRBJ1-1,TRBD1,CASSSQGTANTEAFF,TGTGCCAGCAGTTCTCAGGGGACAGCAAACACTGAAGCTTTCTTT
TRBV18,-,TRBJ1-1,-,CASSLKTENTEAFF,TGTGCCAGCTCACTAAAGACAGAGAACACTGAAGCTTTCTTT
TRBV9,many,TRBJ2-7,-,CASSVAPGYEQYF,TGTGCCAGCAGCGTAGCCCCCGGGTACGAGCAGTACTTC
TRBV28,many,TRBJ2-7,TRBD2,CAGQAGSDYEQYF,TGTGCCGGTCAAGCGGGAAGTGATTACGAGCAGTACTTC
TRBV24-1,many,TRBJ2-2,-,CATSAPSGELFF,TGTGCCACCAGTGCCCCTTCCGGGGAGCTGTTTTTT
TRBV29-1,many,TRBJ1-1,-,CSAGENEAFF,TGCAGCGCAGGGGAGAATGAAGCTTTCTTT
TRBV10-3,few,TRBJ2-3,TRBD1,CAISAGQLSASTDTQYF,TGTGCCATCAGTGCGGGACAGCTTAGCGCCAGCACAGATACGCAGTATTTT
TRBV6-1,-,TRBJ2-7,TRBD2,CASRLSTSGGAYEQYF,TGTGCCAGCAGGCTTTCGACTAGCGGGGGGGCCTACGAGCAGTACTTC
TRBV24-1,-,TRBJ2-5,-,CATRGGRNQETQYF,TGTGCCACCAGGGGGGGACGGAACCAAGAGACCCAGTACTTC
TRBV5-6,-,TRBJ1-5,-,CASSLRRTGAQHF,TGTGCCAGCAGCTTAAGACGGACCGGGGCCCAGCATTTT
TRBV28,few,TRBJ2-7,-,CASSSTSSRFYEQYF,TGTGCCAGCAGCTCGACAAGCAGTAGATTCTACGAGCAGTACTTC
TRBV28,many,TRBJ1-1,-,CASSLPNTEAFF,TGTGCCAGCAGTTTACCTAACACTGAAGCTTTCTTT
TRBV28,many,TRBJ2-5,TRBD1,CATNKGTGQETQYF,TGTGCCACCAACAAAGGGACAGGACAAGAGACCCAGTACTTC
TRBV6-2/TRBV6-3,many,TRBJ2-7,-,CASSSRTENLYEQYF,TGTGCCAGCAGTTCCCGGACAGAAAATCTTTACGAGCAGTACTTC
TRBV7-8,many,TRBJ2-7,-,CASSLIRAYEQYF,TGTGCCAGCAGCTTAATCCGGGCATACGAGCAGTACTTC
TRBV6-1,many,TRBJ2-5,-,CASIGILETQYF,TGTGCCAGCATTGGAATTTTGGAGACCCAGTACTTC
TRBV10-2,many,TRBJ2-7,TRBD2,CASSGPSLRTSSYEQYF,TGCGCCAGCAGTGGACCCTCCCTACGGACTAGCTCCTACGAGCAGTACTTC
TRBV11-2,many,TRBJ1-3,-,CASSSLHLYSGNTIYF,TGTGCCAGCAGCTCCCTACACCTTTACTCTGGAAACACCATATATTTT
TRBV6-5,-,TRBJ2-2,-,CASSWTNDRTGELFF,TGTGCCAGCAGTTGGACAAACGATCGCACCGGGGAGCTGTTTTTT
TRBV19,many,TRBJ2-6,-,CASSIWVGANVLTF,TGTGCCAGTAGTATCTGGGTTGGGGCCAACGTCCTGACTTTC